These 29 T cell receptor beta chains share one sample of origin, sequenced in a study of T-cell reconstitution after alpha-beta-depleted transplantation in children. Unique molecular identifiers featured in how the TCRbeta library was prepared. TCRdb re-derived calls from the PCR reads in MiXCR, one entry per CDR3 protein. The sample holds roughly 180,000 distinct CDR3 sequences; more than 12% are singletons and the top ten take 13%. The sequencing used PBMCs from the stem cell graft donor, collected from the stem cell graft. Every receptor here comes from a human donor who donated a stem cell graft to a child with acute lymphoblastic leukemia.

This clonotype was counted many times. This chain connects TRBV6-1 to TRBJ1-1, with a possible D match to TRBD1 (6 bases). CDR3 length: 14 residues. Germline CDR1 and CDR2: MNHNS and SASEGT. V lost 7 bases to trimming and J lost 4 bases, with 16 bases between them. The CDR3 region is CASMSRGRGTEAFF. CDR3 sequence (DNA): TGTGCCAGCATGTCCCGGGGGCGAGGCACTGAAGCTTTCTTT.

This clonotype showed up many times. This chain links TRBV19 with TRBJ1-1; D possibly corresponds to TRBD1 (5 bases). V dropped 7 bases and J dropped 1 base, with 22 bases sitting between them. Germline lookup yields CDR1 LNHDA and CDR2 SQIVND (reference sequence). CDR3 length: 17 amino acids. For the CDR3, the DNA is TGTGCCAGTACCAACCCAGGTGGTTCAGGGTCGAACACTGAAGCTTTCTTT. As protein: CASTNPGGSGSNTEAFF.

This clonotype has a count of ten or more. The chain joins TRBV11-2 to TRBJ2-5; D unclear. This CDR3 has 14 residues. Trimming cost V 5 bases and J 2 bases, with 12 bases left between them. Per the germline V gene, CDR1 is SGHAT and CDR2 is FQNNGV. The CDR3 protein is CASSPPPDQETQYF. DNA of the CDR3: TGTGCCAGCAGCCCTCCCCCGGATCAAGAGACCCAGTACTTC. The whole variable domain, filled in from reference TRBV11-2 and TRBJ2-5, reads EAGVAQSPRYKIIEKRQSVAFWCNPISGHATLYWYQQILGQGPKLLIQFQNNGVVDDSQLPKDRFSAERLKGVDSTLKIQPAKLEDSAVYLCASSPPPDQETQYFGPGTRLLVL.

The CDR3, as DNA: TGTGCCAGTAGTATCGACAAAGGACTAGCGGAGGACAATGAGCAGTTCTTC. It encodes CASSIDKGLAEDNEQFF. The gene calls are TRBV19 and TRBJ2-1; 10 nucleotides align to TRBD2. The CDR3 is 17 residues long. Germline CDR1 LNHDA, CDR2 SQIVND (reference sequence). Trimming took 3 bases from V and 5 from J; bases not matched to a gene: 10.

This clonotype was seen at least ten times. This chain uses TRBV4-1 with TRBJ2-7, with TRBD1 matching 10 bases. From germline, CDR1 is MGHRA and CDR2 YSYEKL. Trimming took 2 bases from V and 6 from J; bases not matched to a gene: 7. This CDR3 is 15 amino acids long. The CDR3 protein is CASSQFDRGLVEQYF. In DNA form, the CDR3 reads TGCGCCAGCAGCCAATTCGACAGGGGGCTGGTCGAGCAGTACTTC.

Turning to this clonotype: Possible read error: a much larger clone is one base away. The chain has TRBV10-3 and TRBJ1-2; the D is unclear. Germline V CDR1 and CDR2: ENHRY, SYGVKD. The CDR3 contains 15 residues. CDR3 protein: CAIRADKDLSYGCTF. Written as DNA, the CDR3 is TGTGCCATCAGGGCCGACAAGGACCTATCCTATGGCTGCACCTTC.

The rearrangement uses TRBV6-1 and TRBJ1-2; no firm D call. Germline V gene lookup returns CDR1 MNHNS and CDR2 SASEGT. Trimming took 0 bases from V and 8 from J, leaving 7 bases between them. The CDR3 runs 12 residues. The CDR3 is CASSEAEGGYTF. CDR3 nucleotide sequence: TGTGCCAGCAGTGAAGCCGAAGGAGGCTACACCTTC.

This clonotype occurred many times. This chain uses TRBV5-1 with TRBJ2-1; 9 bases line up with TRBD1. Trimming cost V 5 bases and J 5 bases; bases outside gene matches: 8. This CDR3 comprises 15 residues. Germline values: CDR1 SGHRS, CDR2 YFSETQ. Here the CDR3 reads CASRDKQGADNEQFF. The CDR3 region has the DNA TGCGCCAGCAGGGATAAACAGGGGGCGGACAATGAGCAGTTCTTC.

This clonotype was recorded at least ten times. V usage is TRBV9 and J usage is TRBJ1-6; D may be TRBD1 (6 bases). The germline CDR1 and CDR2 sequences are SGDLS and YYNGEE. CDR3 length: 15 amino acids. V gave up 4 bases and J gave up 7 bases, with 15 bases separating them. As DNA, the CDR3 is TGTGCCAGCAGCCCAACGGACAGAGAGAATTCACCCCTCCACTTT. It specifies CASSPTDRENSPLHF.

The genes are TRBV7-2 and TRBJ2-6; no definite D call. Germline V lookup: CDR1 SGHTA, CDR2 FQGNSA. The CDR3 spans 17 residues. The V and J ends lost 4 bases and 0 bases respectively, with 13 bases between them. The DNA for the CDR3 is TGTGCCAGCAGCTCCAGTCGGGCTCTCTCTGGGGCCAACGTCCTGACTTTC. Protein: CASSSSRALSGANVLTF.

Ten or more counts support this clonotype. The chain combines TRBV20-1 with TRBJ2-3; 8 bases are a match to TRBD2. This CDR3 spans 14 amino acids. Trimming at V came to 3 bases and at J to 2 bases, leaving 4 bases not matched to a gene. Looked up from germline, CDR1 is DFQATT and CDR2 is SNEGSKA (reference sequence). The CDR3 DNA reads as TGCAGTGCTAGGGCACTAGCGGTCACAGATACGCAGTATTTT. Translating gives CSARALAVTDTQYF.

This clonotype was seen many times. The chain carries TRBV6-5 and TRBJ1-2; a weak D match, TRBD1 (5 bases). CDR1 is MNHEY and CDR2 is SVGAGI in the germline V gene. The CDR3 is 12 amino acids. The V and J ends lost 10 bases and 0 bases respectively, with 9 bases between them. The CDR3 DNA reads TGTGCCACAAGACAGACTAACTATGGCTACACCTTC. Protein product: CATRQTNYGYTF.

This clonotype was seen at least ten times. The CDR3 region is CASSLGRGNQPQHF. The DNA of the CDR3 is TGTGCCAGCAGTTTGGGACGGGGCAATCAGCCCCAGCATTTT. This chain uses TRBV12-3 or TRBV12-4 with TRBJ1-5, with a possible D match to TRBD1 (5 bases). Trimming took 3 bases from V and 2 from J, leaving 8 bases between them. The CDR3 length is 14 residues.

This clonotype was observed at least ten times. The chain uses TRBV29-1 and TRBJ1-2; D possibly corresponds to TRBD1 (6 bases). V was clipped by 7 bases and J by 4 bases, with 13 bases between them. CDR1 is SQVTM, CDR2 ANQGSEA, per germline. CDR3 length equals 12 residues. CDR3 sequence reads: CSAQEGGYGYTF. The DNA of the CDR3 is TGCAGCGCCCAGGAGGGGGGCTATGGCTACACCTTC.

This clonotype was counted only a few times. The V gene is TRBV18, the J gene TRBJ1-2, with D perhaps matching TRBD1 (5 bases). CDR3 size: 15 residues. Trimming shortened V by 3 bases and J by 7 bases, and 18 bases separated the two germline ends. Germline-derived CDR1 and CDR2 are KGHSH and LQKENI. The CDR3 DNA follows: TGTGCCAGCTCACCCCCAGGCCCGAGGGGCAGTGGCTACACCTTC. Residues: CASSPPGPRGSGYTF.

This clonotype was observed at least ten times. The chain uses TRBV20-1 and TRBJ2-5; 12 nucleotides align to TRBD2. CDR3 length: 16 residues. V lost 0 bases to trimming and J lost 2 bases; unmatched junction nucleotides: 4. Germline V lookup: CDR1 DFQATT, CDR2 SNEGSKA (reference sequence). CDR3 sequence (DNA): TGCAGTGCTAGAGATCCGGGACTAGCGGGTCAAGAGACCCAGTACTTC. It specifies CSARDPGLAGQETQYF.

The chain links TRBV2 to TRBJ2-1; D remains unclear. The V end lost 4 bases, the J end lost 4 bases, and 5 bases lay between the germline ends. CDR3 size: 12 residues. CDR1 and CDR2 (germline): SNHLY, FYNNEI. The CDR3 protein is CASSAQYNEQFF. The CDR3 DNA reads as TGTGCCAGCAGTGCGCAGTACAATGAGCAGTTCTTC.

This clonotype was counted at least ten times. For the CDR3, the DNA is TGTGCCAGCAGATCGGGACCGCCCGGAGAGCAGTACTTC. Its protein product is CASRSGPPGEQYF. The rearrangement links TRBV7-9 to TRBJ2-7; either TRBD1 or TRBD2 may supply D (5 bases each). This CDR3 has 13 residues. Trimming left V 6 bases short and J 7 bases short, with 16 bases between. Germline values: CDR1 SEHNR, CDR2 FQNEAQ (reference sequence).

Points on this clonotype: A far larger clone is one nucleotide away, so this likely arose from a read error. This chain uses TRBV5-1 with TRBJ2-7; 7 bases are shared with TRBD1. Per the germline V gene, CDR1 is SGHRS and CDR2 is YFSETQ. CDR3 size: 13 residues. DNA for the CDR3: TGCGCCAGCAGCTTGGGGGACAGCTACGAGCATTACTTC. Amino acid sequence: CASSLGDSYEHYF.

This chain joins TRBV5-1 and TRBJ2-7, with 12 bases aligning to TRBD2. CDR1 and CDR2 from the germline V gene are SGHRS and YFSETQ. CDR3 length equals 17 residues. The V gene end was trimmed by 0 bases and the J gene end by 3 bases; junction bases not matched to a gene: 7. The CDR3 sequence is CASSLGLAGVINYEQYF. The CDR3 DNA reads TGCGCCAGCAGCTTGGGACTAGCGGGAGTTATAAACTACGAGCAGTACTTC. Full variable domain (outside the CDR3, taken from reference TRBV5-1 and TRBJ2-7): KAGVTQTPRYLIKTRGQQVTLSCSPISGHRSVSWYQQTPGQGLQFLFEYFSETQRNKGNFPGRFSGRQFSNSRSEMNVSTLELGDSALYLCASSLGLAGVINYEQYFGPGTRLTVT.

The chain uses TRBV27 and TRBJ1-4, with D hard to call. This CDR3 is 12 amino acids long. The germline V gene has CDR1 MNHEY and CDR2 SMNVEV (reference sequence). V was cut by 9 bases and J by 6 bases, with 11 bases left in between. The CDR3 nucleotides are TGTGCCAGTGCAGGAGGAGATGAAAAACTGTTTTTT. Its translation is CASAGGDEKLFF.

The chain links TRBV10-3 to TRBJ2-2, with 7 bases aligning to TRBD2. The CDR3 is 15 residues long. The ends lost 3 bases at V and 1 base at J; junction bases unmatched: 2. The V gene's germline CDR1 is ENHRY and CDR2 SYGVKD. This CDR3 is CAISEGGRNTGELFF. The CDR3 DNA follows: TGTGCCATCAGTGAAGGCGGGAGGAACACCGGGGAGCTGTTTTTT.

In this sample, this clonotype turned up many times. The chain has TRBV5-1 and TRBJ2-2; D not certain. This CDR3 is built from 14 residues. Trimming pared 5 bases from V and 9 bases from J, leaving 17 bases between. From germline, CDR1 is SGHRS and CDR2 YFSETQ. The CDR3 spells CASSFVAELRELFF. The CDR3 DNA reads TGCGCCAGCAGTTTCGTCGCTGAGTTAAGGGAGCTGTTTTTT.

On this clonotype: This may stem from a read error, because a much larger clone lies one nucleotide away. The chain couples TRBV11-3 to TRBJ2-1; D is perhaps TRBD2 (5 bases). CDR3 length equals 15 residues. Germline CDR1 and CDR2: SGHNT and YENEEA. The DNA for the CDR3 is TGTGCCAGCAGCTTAACTTCGGGATGGTCGGATGAGCACTTCTTC. Residues: CASSLTSGWSDEHFF.

The chain carries TRBV12-3 or TRBV12-4 and TRBJ2-1, with 11 bases matching TRBD2. Unmatched junction bases numbered 6, after V lost 4 bases and J lost 4 bases. There are 16 residues in the CDR3. CDR3 protein: CASSSAGLAEYNEQFF. CDR3 in DNA: TGTGCCAGCAGTTCCGCGGGACTAGCGGAGTACAATGAGCAGTTCTTC.

Remarks on this clonotype: Possible read error: a much larger clone is one base away. The chain uses TRBV14 and TRBJ1-1; no firm D call. Germline-derived CDR1 and CDR2 are SGHDN and FVKESK. The CDR3 sequence is 13 residues long. Trimming shortened V by 4 bases and J by 6 bases, and 12 bases separated the two germline ends. The CDR3 nucleotides are TGTGCCAGCAGCCCGGGGTTCCCCTCTGAAGCTTTCTTT. Translation: CASSPGFPSEAFF.

This clonotype has ten or more counts. The chain's CDR3 is CSILKGELFF. Here the CDR3 DNA reads TGCAGCATATTGAAGGGGGAACTGTTTTTT. The chain is built from TRBV29-1 and TRBJ1-4; tentatively, D is TRBD1 (6 bases). V was trimmed by 8 bases and J by 12 bases, leaving 13 bases between them. Germline V gives CDR1 SQVTM, CDR2 ANQGSEA. The CDR3 is 10 amino acids.

There are many counts of this clonotype. The V call is TRBV7-9, the J call TRBJ1-2; TRBD1 matches 9 bases. This CDR3 region has 15 residues. The germline V gene has CDR1 SEHNR and CDR2 FQNEAQ (reference sequence). The V and J ends lost 4 bases and 3 bases, in that order; junction bases with no gene match: 6. The CDR3 spells CASSSGQGGYYGYTF. In DNA, the CDR3 is TGTGCCAGCAGCTCGGGACAGGGCGGATACTATGGCTACACCTTC.

This clonotype has ten or more counts. The chain links TRBV29-1 to TRBJ2-3; D is ambiguous. The CDR3 runs to 13 residues. From germline, CDR1 is SQVTM and CDR2 ANQGSEA. The V and J ends lost 4 bases and 3 bases respectively, with 11 bases between them. CDR3 in amino acids: CSVVPAITDTQYF. CDR3 DNA: TGCAGCGTTGTACCTGCGATTACAGATACGCAGTATTTT.